This is a list of T cell receptor beta chains from one sample in a study of shared clonotypes between healthy human individuals. Clones were sequenced by immunoSEQ multiplex PCR, and TCRdb holds only the in-frame ones, with some missing. The sample contains about 490,000 clones, 60% to 80% of which appear only once. The sequenced sample was PBMCs. All receptors come from a woman aged 40 to 49 in good health. Some clones in this sample may be carry-over from other donors' samples. Both conserved end residues are part of each CDR3. Fields, in order: V gene, J gene, D gene, CDR3 DNA, CDR3 protein. A D gene is named only where the DNA matches it firmly.

>TRBV19|TRBJ1-5|TRBD1
TGTGCCAGTAGTATACACCCAGGGGGTGGCAATCAGCCCCAGCATTTT
CASSIHPGGGNQPQHF
>TRBV6-6|TRBJ1-4|.
TGTGCCAGCAGAAATGACAGATATAATGAAAAACTGTTTTTT
CASRNDRYNEKLFF
>TRBV5-6|TRBJ2-7|TRBD1
TGTGCCAGCAGCACCCGGACAGGGGGGCCCTACGAGCAGTACTTC
CASSTRTGGPYEQYF
>TRBV21-1|TRBJ2-7|.
TGTGCCAGCAGCGGGGGGGCATCCTTGCAGTACTTC
CASSGGASLQYF
>TRBV4-3|TRBJ1-1|.
TGCGCCAGCAGCCAAGTGGGGCAGGGATGGACTGAAGCTTTCTTT
CASSQVGQGWTEAFF
>TRBV5-4|TRBJ1-4|TRBD1
TGTGCCAGCAGCTTGGGGGGACAGGGTCGTGAAAAACTGTTTTTT
CASSLGGQGREKLFF
>TRBV7-2|TRBJ2-7|TRBD1
TGTGCCAGCAGCTTAGATACGGGACAGTCCTACGAGCAGTACTTC
CASSLDTGQSYEQYF
>TRBV5-1|TRBJ2-1|.
TGCGCCAGCAGCTTGAACAATGAGCAGTTCTTC
CASSLNNEQFF
>TRBV9|TRBJ2-2|TRBD1
TGTGCCAGCAGCGTAGCTGGACAGGGGGCTCGCGAGGAGCTGTTTTTT
CASSVAGQGAREELFF
>TRBV27|TRBJ2-7|TRBD1
TGTGCCAGCAGTCCGAACAGGGGGCACTACGAGCAGTACTTC
CASSPNRGHYEQYF
>TRBV25-1|TRBJ1-2|.
TGTGCCAGCAGTGCCCTTGACAGTCTCTATGGCTACACCTTC
CASSALDSLYGYTF
>TRBV19|TRBJ2-7|.
TGTGCCAGTAGTACTACTTGGCAGACCTACGAGCAGTACTTC
CASSTTWQTYEQYF
>TRBV10-3|TRBJ2-1|.
TGTGCCTCCTCACCCGGCAGCCTCAATGAGCAGTTCTTC
CASSPGSLNEQFF
>TRBV25-1|TRBJ2-1|.
TGTGCCAGCACTCGGCAGGCTTACAATGAGCAGTTCTTC
CASTRQAYNEQFF
>TRBV18|TRBJ1-1|.
TGTGCCAGCTCAACCGGGAACACTGAAGCTTTCTTT
CASSTGNTEAFF
>TRBV28|TRBJ2-7|.
TGTGCCAGCAGTTTATGGGGCGAGGCCGAGCAGTACTTC
CASSLWGEAEQYF